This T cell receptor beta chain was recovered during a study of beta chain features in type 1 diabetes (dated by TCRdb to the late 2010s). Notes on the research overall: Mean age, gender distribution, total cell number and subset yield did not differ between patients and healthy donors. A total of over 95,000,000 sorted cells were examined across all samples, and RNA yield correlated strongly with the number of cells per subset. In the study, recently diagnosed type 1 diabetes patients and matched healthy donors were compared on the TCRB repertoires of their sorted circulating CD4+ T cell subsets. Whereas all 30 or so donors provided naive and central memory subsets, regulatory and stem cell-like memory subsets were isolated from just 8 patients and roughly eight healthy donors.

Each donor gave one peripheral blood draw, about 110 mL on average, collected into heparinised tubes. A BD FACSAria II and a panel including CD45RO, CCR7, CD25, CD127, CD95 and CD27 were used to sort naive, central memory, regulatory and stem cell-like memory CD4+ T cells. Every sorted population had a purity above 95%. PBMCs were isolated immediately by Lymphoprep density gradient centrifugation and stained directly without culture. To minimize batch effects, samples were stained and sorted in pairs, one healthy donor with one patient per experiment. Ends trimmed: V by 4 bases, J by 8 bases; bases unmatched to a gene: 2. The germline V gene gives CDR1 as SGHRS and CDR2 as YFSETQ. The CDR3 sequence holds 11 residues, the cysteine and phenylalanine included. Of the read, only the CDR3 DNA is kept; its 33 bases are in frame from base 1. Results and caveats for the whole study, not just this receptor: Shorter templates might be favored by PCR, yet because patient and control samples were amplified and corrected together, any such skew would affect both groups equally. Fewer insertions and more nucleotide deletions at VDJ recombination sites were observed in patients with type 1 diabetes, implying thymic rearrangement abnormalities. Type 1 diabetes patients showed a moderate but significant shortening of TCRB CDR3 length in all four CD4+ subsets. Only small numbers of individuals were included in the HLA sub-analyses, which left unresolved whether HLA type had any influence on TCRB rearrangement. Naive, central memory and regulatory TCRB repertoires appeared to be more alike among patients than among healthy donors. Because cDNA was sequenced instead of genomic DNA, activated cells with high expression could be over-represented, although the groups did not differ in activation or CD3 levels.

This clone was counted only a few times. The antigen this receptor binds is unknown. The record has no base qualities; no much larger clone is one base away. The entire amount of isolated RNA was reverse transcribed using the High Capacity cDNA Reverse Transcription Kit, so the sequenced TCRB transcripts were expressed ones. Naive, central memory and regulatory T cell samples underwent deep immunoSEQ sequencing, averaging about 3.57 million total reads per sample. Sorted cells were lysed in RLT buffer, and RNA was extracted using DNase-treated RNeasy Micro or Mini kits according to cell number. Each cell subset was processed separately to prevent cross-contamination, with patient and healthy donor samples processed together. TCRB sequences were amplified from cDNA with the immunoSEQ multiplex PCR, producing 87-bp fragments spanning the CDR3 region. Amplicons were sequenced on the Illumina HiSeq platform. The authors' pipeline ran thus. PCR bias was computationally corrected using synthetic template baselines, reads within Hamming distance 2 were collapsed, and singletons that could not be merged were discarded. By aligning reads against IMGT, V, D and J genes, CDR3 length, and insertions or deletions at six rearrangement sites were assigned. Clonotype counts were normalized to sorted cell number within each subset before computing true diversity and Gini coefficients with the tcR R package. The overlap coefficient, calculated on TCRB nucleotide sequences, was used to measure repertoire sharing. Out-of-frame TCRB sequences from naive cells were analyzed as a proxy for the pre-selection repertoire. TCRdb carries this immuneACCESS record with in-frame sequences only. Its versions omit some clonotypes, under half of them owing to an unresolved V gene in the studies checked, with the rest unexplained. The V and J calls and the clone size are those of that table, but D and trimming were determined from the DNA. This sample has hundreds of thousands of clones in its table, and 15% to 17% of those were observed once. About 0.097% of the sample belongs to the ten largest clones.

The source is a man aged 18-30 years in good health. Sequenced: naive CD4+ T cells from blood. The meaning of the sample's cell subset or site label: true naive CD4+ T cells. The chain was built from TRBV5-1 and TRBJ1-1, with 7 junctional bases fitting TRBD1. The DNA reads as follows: TGCGCCAGCAGCCGGGACAGCGAAGCTTTCTTT. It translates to CASSRDSEAFF.